A single sample is the source of the 32 T cell receptor beta chains below, sequenced in a study of immune cell composition in non-small cell lung cancer. Assay: immunoSEQ multiplex PCR; the TCRdb copy retains only in-frame clones and omits some. The sample consists of thousands of clones, about 79% of them appearing once. The normal lung sample lay at least 3 cm, and maximally far, from the tumour. Sequencing input: non-adjacent lung tissue. All receptors come from a human donor with non-small cell lung cancer.

The chain has TRBV11-3 and TRBJ2-2, with 7 bases fitting TRBD2. The CDR3 runs to 14 residues. Germline V gene data show CDR1 as SGHNT and CDR2 as YENEEA. Germline trimming cut 1 base from V and 4 bases from J; bases unmatched to any gene: 0. As DNA, the CDR3 is TGTGCCAGCAGCTTAGGCGGGGGCACCGGGGAGCTGTTTTTT. This encodes CASSLGGGTGELFF. The full variable domain, completed using reference TRBV11-3 and TRBJ2-2, is EAGVVQSPRYKIIEKKQPVAFWCNPISGHNTLYWYLQNLGQGPELLIRYENEEAVDDSQLPKDRFSAERLKGVDSTLKIQPAELGDSAVYLCASSLGGGTGELFFGEGSRLTVL.

V gene TRBV5-1 combines with J gene TRBJ2-1, with TRBD2 as a possible D gene (5 bases). The germline V gene has CDR1 SGHRS and CDR2 YFSETQ. The CDR3 sequence is 16 residues long. V gave up 4 bases and J gave up 0 bases, with 14 bases separating them. The CDR3 DNA follows: TGCGCCAGCAGCCAACCAGCGGCAGCCTCCTACAATGAGCAGTTCTTC. Amino acids: CASSQPAAASYNEQFF.

The V call is TRBV6-5, the J call TRBJ2-1, with 9 bases aligning to TRBD2. CDR3 length: 15 residues. After removal of 4 bases from V and 7 bases from J, the junction contained 8 bases not matched to a gene. Germline V gene lookup returns CDR1 MNHEY and CDR2 SVGAGI. This CDR3 is CASSSIAGDRNEQFF. CDR3 coding DNA: TGTGCCAGCAGTTCCATAGCGGGAGATCGGAATGAGCAGTTCTTC.

The chain employs TRBV7-2 and TRBJ2-7; weak D call: TRBD1 (6 bases). V lost 3 bases and J 3 bases, leaving 15 bases between the germline ends. CDR1 SGHTA and CDR2 FQGNSA come from the germline V gene. This CDR3 spans 15 amino acids. The CDR3 nucleotides read TGTGCCAGCAGCTTCGGGACACCCAGAGTCTACGAGCAGTACTTC. Its translation is CASSFGTPRVYEQYF.

The genes are TRBV7-6 and TRBJ2-2, with 7 nucleotides matching TRBD1. Losses at the gene ends were 4 bases for V and 7 bases for J; bases not matched to a gene: 3. This CDR3 is built from 13 residues. From germline, CDR1 is SGHVS and CDR2 FNYEAQ. This CDR3 is CASSSTGNGELFF. The DNA of the CDR3 is TGTGCCAGCAGCTCGACAGGGAACGGGGAGCTGTTTTTT. The complete variable domain, with remaining parts taken from reference TRBV7-6 and TRBJ2-2, reads GAGVSQSPRYKVTKRGQDVALRCDPISGHVSLYWYRQALGQGPEFLTYFNYEAQQDKSGLPNDRFSAERPEGSISTLTIQRTEQRDSAMYRCASSSTGNGELFFGEGSRLTVL.

This clone was detected only once. The DNA of the CDR3 is TGCGCCAGCAGCTTGGAAGTCGGTAACACTGAAGCTTTCTTT. This translates into CASSLEVGNTEAFF. The genes are TRBV5-1 and TRBJ1-1, with D unresolved. V lost 0 bases, J lost 2 bases, and 8 bases lay in between. The CDR3 contains 14 residues. In germline, CDR1 is SGHRS, CDR2 YFSETQ.

The chain links TRBV7-6 to TRBJ1-2; D not certain. The CDR3 loop spans 15 amino acids. V was shortened by 1 base and J by 2 bases, with 11 bases between the two germline ends. Germline V gene data show CDR1 as SGHVS and CDR2 as FNYEAQ. The chain's CDR3 is CASSLENSQNYGYTF. The DNA for the CDR3 is TGTGCCAGCAGCTTAGAAAACAGCCAGAACTATGGCTACACCTTC.

This clone appeared a few times. The chain couples TRBV5-6 to TRBJ2-1, with D perhaps matching TRBD1 (6 bases). The CDR3 sequence is 14 residues long. Germline V gives CDR1 SGHDT, CDR2 YYEEEE. The V end lost 0 bases, the J end lost 8 bases, and 12 bases lay between the germline ends. The CDR3 coding sequence is TGTGCCAGCAGCTTGGGGGTGACAGGCCATGAGCAGTTCTTC. It codes for CASSLGVTGHEQFF.

The chain combines TRBV7-8 with TRBJ2-1; 8 nucleotides match TRBD1. The germline V gene encodes CDR1 SGHVS and CDR2 FQNEAQ. This CDR3 is 17 amino acids long. J lost 7 bases, V lost 4 bases, and 15 bases had no gene match. The CDR3 nucleotides are TGTGCCAGCAGCTCGCCCCGACCGGGACAGGCGAAAAATGAGCAGTTCTTC. Encoded protein: CASSSPRPGQAKNEQFF.

V usage is TRBV4-3 and J usage is TRBJ2-5, with TRBD2 matching over 8 bases. Germline V gene lookup returns CDR1 LGHNA and CDR2 YSLEER. The CDR3 is 16 residues long. J was trimmed by 2 bases and V by 0 bases; bases with no gene match: 5. CDR3 sequence: CASSQDRRGGQETQYF. CDR3 DNA sequence: TGCGCCAGCAGCCAAGATCGCCGGGGGGGACAAGAGACCCAGTACTTC.

J is TRBJ2-1 and V is TRBV2; 7 positions agree with TRBD1. Germline V CDR1 and CDR2: SNHLY, FYNNEI. This CDR3 is built from 15 residues. J gave up 0 bases and V 10 bases, and 9 bases lay outside the gene matches. CDR3 amino acids: CANLNRGSSYNEQFF. CDR3 coding DNA: TGTGCCAACCTTAACAGGGGAAGCTCCTACAATGAGCAGTTCTTC.

The chain couples TRBV6-1 to TRBJ2-7, with TRBD1 as a possible D gene (5 bases). Trimming took 4 bases from V and 0 from J, leaving 19 bases between them. Germline V gene sequence: CDR1 MNHNS, CDR2 SASEGT. The CDR3 contains 17 residues. The DNA for the CDR3 is TGTGCCAGCAGTGCCCGGACCCAGGGTATCGGCTCCTACGAGCAGTACTTC. Amino acid sequence: CASSARTQGIGSYEQYF.

V is TRBV7-2 and J is TRBJ1-2; the D gene is possibly TRBD1 (5 bases). CDR1 SGHTA and CDR2 FQGNSA come from the germline V gene. V lost 4 bases, J lost 1 base, and 7 bases lay in between. CDR3 length: 13 residues. The CDR3 DNA sequence: TGTGCCAGCAGCTCTGACAGTAACTATGGCTACACCTTC. This translates into CASSSDSNYGYTF.

This chain joins TRBV7-3 and TRBJ2-1; 11 nucleotides align to TRBD2. With 5 bases clipped from V and 7 bases from J, the junction kept 7 bases outside the gene matches. The CDR3 totals 15 residues. Germline V gene data show CDR1 as SGHTA and CDR2 as FQGTGA. The CDR3 DNA follows: TGTGCCAGCAGCCTCCAGTCTAGCGGGAGGAATGAGCAGTTCTTC. Residues: CASSLQSSGRNEQFF.

The rearrangement uses TRBV20-1 and TRBJ1-1; 7 nucleotides line up with TRBD1. The CDR3 contains 10 residues. V shed 6 bases and J 11 bases; nucleotides not matched to a gene: 6. Germline CDR1 DFQATT, CDR2 SNEGSKA (reference sequence). The CDR3 loop reads CSANRGRAFF. DNA for the CDR3: TGCAGTGCGAACAGGGGTAGGGCTTTCTTT.

The chain joins TRBV19 to TRBJ2-1, with D possibly being TRBD1 (6 bases). The CDR3 sequence is 14 residues long. Germline V gives CDR1 LNHDA, CDR2 SQIVND (reference sequence). V lost 5 bases and J lost 14, with 22 bases in between. Written as DNA, the CDR3 is TGTGCCAGTAGTCCAGGGGCGCTTGCAACAGAGGAGTTCTTC. Translating gives CASSPGALATEEFF.

J is TRBJ2-5 and V is TRBV10-3; TRBD2 is a possible D gene (6 bases). This CDR3 is built from 18 residues. Germline V lookup: CDR1 ENHRY, CDR2 SYGVKD. Trimming took 1 base from V and 0 from J, leaving 18 bases between them. The CDR3 is CAISEWIVPGLNQETQYF. CDR3 nucleotide sequence: TGTGCCATCAGTGAGTGGATTGTACCGGGACTTAACCAAGAGACCCAGTACTTC.

This chain joins TRBV7-8 and TRBJ1-5; D gene uncertain. V gave up 4 bases and J gave up 7 bases, with 23 bases separating them. CDR1 and CDR2 from the germline V gene are SGHVS and FQNEAQ. The CDR3 runs to 17 residues. The CDR3: CASSSSTSLGGRQPQHF. CDR3 nucleotides: TGTGCCAGCAGCTCCTCGACCAGTTTGGGAGGGCGGCAGCCCCAGCATTTT. Using reference TRBV7-8 and TRBJ1-5 for the parts outside the CDR3, the full variable domain is GAGVSQSPRYKVAKRGQDVALRCDPISGHVSLFWYQQALGQGPEFLTYFQNEAQLDKSGLPSDRFFAERPEGSVSTLKIQRTQQEDSAVYLCASSSSTSLGGRQPQHFGDGTRLSIL.

The chain uses TRBV5-1 and TRBJ2-1; weak D call: TRBD1 (6 bases). This CDR3 contains 15 residues. V dropped 4 bases and J dropped 2 bases, with 13 bases sitting between them. CDR1 is SGHRS and CDR2 is YFSETQ in the germline V gene. The CDR3 DNA sequence: TGCGCCAGCAGCCCAGTGGCAGGGGCCTACAATGAGCAGTTCTTC. Translation gives CASSPVAGAYNEQFF.

The V gene is TRBV18, the J gene TRBJ2-3; 12 bases map to TRBD2. CDR3 length equals 16 residues. The junction had 4 bases not matched to a gene; V was cut back by 5 bases and J by 1 base. Germline CDR1 reads KGHSH; CDR2 reads LQKENI. The CDR3 spells CASSGTSGRGTDTQYF. CDR3 in DNA: TGTGCCAGCTCAGGGACTAGCGGGCGGGGCACAGATACGCAGTATTTT. Full variable domain (outside the CDR3, taken from reference TRBV18 and TRBJ2-3): NAGVMQNPRHLVRRRGQEARLRCSPMKGHSHVYWYRQLPEEGLKFMVYLQKENIIDESGMPKERFSAEFPKEGPSILRIQQVVRGDSAAYFCASSGTSGRGTDTQYFGPGTRLTVL.

This clone has only a few counts. The chain employs TRBV6-1 and TRBJ2-1, with 12 positions matching TRBD2. The CDR3 is 16 residues long. In germline, CDR1 is MNHNS, CDR2 SASEGT. V shed 3 bases, J shed 2 bases, and the junction held 2 bases outside the gene matches. DNA of the CDR3: TGTGCCAGCAGTGAGCCTAGCGGGAGGGCCTACAATGAGCAGTTCTTC. This translates into CASSEPSGRAYNEQFF.

J is TRBJ2-3 and V is TRBV5-5, with 9 positions matching TRBD1. Germline V gene data show CDR1 as SGHKS and CDR2 as YYEKEE (reference sequence). This CDR3 comprises 16 residues. J was trimmed by 3 bases and V by 4 bases; bases with no gene match: 9. CDR3 sequence reads: CASSAGTGMVTDTQYF. In DNA, the CDR3 is TGTGCCAGCAGCGCGGGGACAGGGATGGTGACAGATACGCAGTATTTT.

This sequence joins TRBV6-1 and TRBJ2-7; D might be TRBD1 (5 bases). V lost 5 bases and J 2 bases, leaving 13 bases between the germline ends. The CDR3 totals 14 residues. Germline-derived CDR1 and CDR2 are MNHNS and SASEGT. The CDR3 reads CASSRLRGTYEQYF. The DNA for the CDR3 is TGTGCCAGCAGTAGGCTTAGGGGTACCTACGAGCAGTACTTC.

This sequence joins TRBV2 and TRBJ2-7, with a weak D call TRBD1 (5 bases). Trimming left V 8 bases short and J 1 base short, with 9 bases between. The germline CDR1 and CDR2 sequences are SNHLY and FYNNEI. The length of the CDR3 is 12 residues. CDR3 DNA sequence: TGTGCCAGCGGATGGACATCCTACGAGCAGTACTTC. Translated, it gives CASGWTSYEQYF.

V gene TRBV9 combines with J gene TRBJ2-6; D is ambiguous. This CDR3 has 15 residues. Germline loops: CDR1 SGDLS, CDR2 YYNGEE. V lost 0 bases and J lost 4, with 8 bases in between. The chain's CDR3 is CASSVAVSGANVLTF. The CDR3 DNA sequence: TGTGCCAGCAGCGTAGCAGTGTCCGGGGCCAACGTCCTGACTTTC. Filled out from reference TRBV9 and TRBJ2-6, the complete variable domain reads DSGVTQTPKHLITATGQRVTLRCSPRSGDLSVYWYQQSLDQGLQFLIQYYNGEERAKGNILERFSAQQFPDLHSELNLSSLELGDSALYFCASSVAVSGANVLTFGAGSRLTVL.

V gene TRBV6-5 combines with J gene TRBJ1-1, with D hard to call. Looked up from germline, CDR1 is MNHEY and CDR2 is SVGAGI. Trimming left V 2 bases short and J 3 bases short, with 10 bases between. The CDR3 is 14 amino acids. The CDR3 DNA sequence: TGTGCCAGCAGTTACGAGGGTTGGGACACTGAAGCTTTCTTT. It specifies CASSYEGWDTEAFF.

This clone was found a few times. The J gene is TRBJ2-1, the V gene TRBV10-3; D may be TRBD2 (5 bases). The germline V gene encodes CDR1 ENHRY and CDR2 SYGVKD. The CDR3 consists of 16 residues. Trimming stripped 0 bases from V and 7 bases from J, with 16 bases between. CDR3 sequence reads: CAISESSGGSSNEQFF. Written as DNA, the CDR3 is TGTGCCATCAGTGAGTCGTCAGGTGGGAGCAGTAATGAGCAGTTCTTC.

This clone has a single count. This chain links TRBV27 with TRBJ1-3; a weak D match, TRBD1 (5 bases). V was trimmed by 5 bases and J by 8 bases, leaving 16 bases between them. The germline V gene has CDR1 MNHEY and CDR2 SMNVEV (reference sequence). This CDR3 is built from 14 residues. CDR3 DNA sequence: TGTGCCAGCAGTCCCCGGCGGGGGGGGGACACCATATATTTT. Its protein is CASSPRRGGDTIYF.

This chain joins TRBV28 and TRBJ2-7; 8 bases fit TRBD2. The germline gives CDR1 MDHEN, CDR2 SYDVKM. The CDR3 loop spans 14 amino acids. The V segment lost 8 bases and the J segment 5 bases; nucleotides outside the gene matches: 11. The CDR3 DNA follows: TGTGCCAGCGTCAGGACTAGCTACCTTCACGAGCAGTACTTC. The encoded protein is CASVRTSYLHEQYF.

A few counts support this clone. The chain combines TRBV27 with TRBJ2-7, with 8 bases fitting TRBD2. With V trimmed by 3 bases and J by 5 bases, 9 bases remained unmatched. Per the germline V gene, CDR1 is MNHEY and CDR2 is SMNVEV (reference sequence). This CDR3 is 15 amino acids long. The CDR3 loop is CASSFGWGLVDEQYF. The DNA of the CDR3 is TGTGCCAGCAGTTTCGGATGGGGACTAGTTGACGAGCAGTACTTC.

With regard to this clone: At one boundary the junction diverges from the germline segment, which might be a read error. The gene calls are TRBV25-1 and TRBJ2-3; 9 bases agree with TRBD2. From germline, CDR1 is MGHDK and CDR2 SYGVNS. CDR3 length: 15 residues. Here the CDR3 DNA reads TGTGCCAACAGTGTGGCTAGCGGGGTACCAGATACGCAGTATTTT. This translates into CANSVASGVPDTQYF.

This chain links TRBV11-2 with TRBJ2-7, with D possibly TRBD2 on 5 matching bases. Deletions cut 4 bases from V and 7 bases from J, with 11 bases between. The CDR3 runs to 12 residues. CDR1 is SGHAT and CDR2 is FQNNGV in the germline V gene. The CDR3 DNA reads as TGTGCCAGCAGCTCCCGTCCGGGGGAGCAGTACTTC. Its translation: CASSSRPGEQYF.